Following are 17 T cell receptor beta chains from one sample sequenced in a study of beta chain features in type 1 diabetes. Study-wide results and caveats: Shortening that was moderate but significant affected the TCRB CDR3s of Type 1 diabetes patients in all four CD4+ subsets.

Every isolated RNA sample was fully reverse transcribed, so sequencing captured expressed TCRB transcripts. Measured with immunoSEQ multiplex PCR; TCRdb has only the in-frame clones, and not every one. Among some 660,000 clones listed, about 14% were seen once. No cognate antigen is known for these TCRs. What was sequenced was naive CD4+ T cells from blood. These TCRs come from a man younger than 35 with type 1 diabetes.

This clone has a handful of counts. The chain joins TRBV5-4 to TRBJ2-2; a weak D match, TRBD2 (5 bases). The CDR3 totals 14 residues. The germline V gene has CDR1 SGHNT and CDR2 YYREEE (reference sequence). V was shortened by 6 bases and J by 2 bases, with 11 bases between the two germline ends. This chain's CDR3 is CASTRTGNTGELFF. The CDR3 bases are TGTGCCAGCACCCGGACGGGAAACACCGGGGAGCTGTTTTTT.

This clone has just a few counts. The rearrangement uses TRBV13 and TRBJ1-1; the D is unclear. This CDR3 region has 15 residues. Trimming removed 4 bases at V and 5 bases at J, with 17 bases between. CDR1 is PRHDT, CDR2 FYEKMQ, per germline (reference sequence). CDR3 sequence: CASSSHREKKTEAFF. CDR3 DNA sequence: TGTGCCAGCAGCTCCCACCGGGAGAAGAAAACTGAAGCTTTCTTT.

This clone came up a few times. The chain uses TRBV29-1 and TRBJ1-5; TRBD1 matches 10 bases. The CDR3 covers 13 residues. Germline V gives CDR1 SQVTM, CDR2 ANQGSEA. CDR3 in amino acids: CSAGTGVNQPQHF. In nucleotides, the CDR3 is TGCAGTGCCGGGACAGGGGTCAATCAGCCCCAGCATTTT.

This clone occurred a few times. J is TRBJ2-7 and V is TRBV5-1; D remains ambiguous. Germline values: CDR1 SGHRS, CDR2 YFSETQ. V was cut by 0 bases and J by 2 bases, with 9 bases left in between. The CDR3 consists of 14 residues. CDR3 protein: CASSLGLFAYEQYF. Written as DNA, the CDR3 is TGCGCCAGCAGCTTGGGTCTTTTTGCCTACGAGCAGTACTTC.

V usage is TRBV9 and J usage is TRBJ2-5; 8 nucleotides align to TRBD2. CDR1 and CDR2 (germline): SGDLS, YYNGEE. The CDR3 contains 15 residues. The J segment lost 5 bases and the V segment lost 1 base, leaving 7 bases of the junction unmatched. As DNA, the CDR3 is TGTGCCAGCAGCGTACAATCAGCGGGAGTTGAGACCCAGTACTTC. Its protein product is CASSVQSAGVETQYF.

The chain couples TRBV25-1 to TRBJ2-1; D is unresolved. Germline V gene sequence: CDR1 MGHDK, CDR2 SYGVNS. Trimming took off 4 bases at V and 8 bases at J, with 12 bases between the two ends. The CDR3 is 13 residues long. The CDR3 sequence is CASSADGYHEQFF. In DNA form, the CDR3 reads TGTGCCAGCAGTGCGGACGGGTACCATGAGCAGTTCTTC.

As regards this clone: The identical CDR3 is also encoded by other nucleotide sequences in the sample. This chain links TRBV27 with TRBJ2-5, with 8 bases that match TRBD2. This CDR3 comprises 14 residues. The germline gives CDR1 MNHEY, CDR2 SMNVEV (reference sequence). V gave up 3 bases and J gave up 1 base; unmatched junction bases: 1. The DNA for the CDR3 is TGTGCCAGCAGTTTCCTAGCGGGCCAAGAGACCCAGTACTTC. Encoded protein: CASSFLAGQETQYF.

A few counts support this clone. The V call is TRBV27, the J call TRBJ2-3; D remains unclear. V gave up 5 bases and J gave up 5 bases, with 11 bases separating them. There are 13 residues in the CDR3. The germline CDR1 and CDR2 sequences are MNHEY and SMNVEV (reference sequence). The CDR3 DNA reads TGTGCCAGCAGTCCGCGGCAGCGAGATACGCAGTATTTT. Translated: CASSPRQRDTQYF.

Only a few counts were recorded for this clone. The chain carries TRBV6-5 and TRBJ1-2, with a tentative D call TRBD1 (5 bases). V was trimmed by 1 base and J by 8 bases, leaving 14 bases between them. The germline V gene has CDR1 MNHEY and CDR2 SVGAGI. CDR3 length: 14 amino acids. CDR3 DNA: TGTGCCAGCAGTTACTTTCAGGGTGGGGAGGGCTACACCTTC. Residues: CASSYFQGGEGYTF.

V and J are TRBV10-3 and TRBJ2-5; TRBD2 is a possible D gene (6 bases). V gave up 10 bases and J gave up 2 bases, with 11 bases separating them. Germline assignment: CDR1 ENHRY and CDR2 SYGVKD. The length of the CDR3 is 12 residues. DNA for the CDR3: TGTGCCACCGGGACTTCGCAAGAGACCCAGTACTTC. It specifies CATGTSQETQYF.

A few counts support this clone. DNA of the CDR3: TGCAGCGTGCGGGAGGGCAGGACAGATACGCAGTATTTT. Protein sequence: CSVREGRTDTQYF. V usage is TRBV29-1 and J usage is TRBJ2-3, with 9 bases fitting TRBD2. The CDR3 totals 13 residues. From germline, CDR1 is SQVTM and CDR2 ANQGSEA. With 6 bases clipped from V and 3 bases from J, the junction kept 4 bases outside the gene matches.

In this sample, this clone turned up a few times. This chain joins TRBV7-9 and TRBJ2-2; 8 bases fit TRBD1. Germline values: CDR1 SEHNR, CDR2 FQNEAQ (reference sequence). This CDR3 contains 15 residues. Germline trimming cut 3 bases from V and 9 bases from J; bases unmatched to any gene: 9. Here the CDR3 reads CASSLGQAIGWELFF. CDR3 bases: TGTGCCAGCAGCTTGGGACAGGCTATCGGCTGGGAGCTGTTTTTT.

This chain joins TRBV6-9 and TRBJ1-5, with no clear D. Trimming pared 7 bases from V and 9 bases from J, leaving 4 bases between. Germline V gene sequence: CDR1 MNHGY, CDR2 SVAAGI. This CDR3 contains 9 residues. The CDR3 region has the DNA TGTGCCAGCATAGCGCCCCAGCATTTT. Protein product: CASIAPQHF.

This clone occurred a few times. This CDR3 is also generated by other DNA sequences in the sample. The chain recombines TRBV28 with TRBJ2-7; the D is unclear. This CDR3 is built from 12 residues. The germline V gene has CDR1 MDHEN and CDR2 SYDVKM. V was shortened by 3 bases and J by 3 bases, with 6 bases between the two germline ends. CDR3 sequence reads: CASSLASYEQYF. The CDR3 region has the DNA TGTGCCAGCAGTTTGGCAAGCTACGAGCAGTACTTC.

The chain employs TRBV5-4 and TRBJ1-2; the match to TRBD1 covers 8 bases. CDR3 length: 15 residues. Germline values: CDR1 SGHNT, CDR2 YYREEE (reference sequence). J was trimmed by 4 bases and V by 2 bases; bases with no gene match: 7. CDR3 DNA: TGTGCCAGCAGCTTTCGGCAGGGGGCTAGCTATGGCTACACCTTC. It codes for CASSFRQGASYGYTF.

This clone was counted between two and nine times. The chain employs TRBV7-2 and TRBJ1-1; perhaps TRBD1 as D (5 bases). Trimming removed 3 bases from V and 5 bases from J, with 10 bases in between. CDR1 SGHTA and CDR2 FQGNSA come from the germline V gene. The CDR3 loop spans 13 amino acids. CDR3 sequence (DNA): TGTGCCAGCAGCTTTCAGGGAAGGACTGAAGCTTTCTTT. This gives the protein CASSFQGRTEAFF.

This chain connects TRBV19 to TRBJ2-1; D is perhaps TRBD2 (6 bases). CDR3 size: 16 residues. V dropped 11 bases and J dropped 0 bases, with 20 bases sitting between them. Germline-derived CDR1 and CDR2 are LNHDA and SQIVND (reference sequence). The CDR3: CASGGGTLSSYNEQFF. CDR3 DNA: TGTGCCTCTGGAGGCGGGACGCTTAGCTCCTACAATGAGCAGTTCTTC.